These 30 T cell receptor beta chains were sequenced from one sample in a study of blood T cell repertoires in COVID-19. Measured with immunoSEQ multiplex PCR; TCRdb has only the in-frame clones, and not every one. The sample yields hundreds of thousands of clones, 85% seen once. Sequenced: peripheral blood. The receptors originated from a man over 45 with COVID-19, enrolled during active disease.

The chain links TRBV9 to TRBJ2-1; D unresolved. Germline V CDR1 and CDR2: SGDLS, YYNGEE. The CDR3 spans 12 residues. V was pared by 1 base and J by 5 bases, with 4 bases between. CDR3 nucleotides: TGTGCCAGCAGCGTACGGGACAATGAGCAGTTCTTC. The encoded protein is CASSVRDNEQFF.

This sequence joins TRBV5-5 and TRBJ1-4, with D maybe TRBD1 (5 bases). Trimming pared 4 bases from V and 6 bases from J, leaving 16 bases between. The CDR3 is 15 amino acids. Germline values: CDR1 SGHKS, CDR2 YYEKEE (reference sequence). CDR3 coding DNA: TGTGCCAGCAGCCTGGAGGGCAGGGATTATGAAAAACTGTTTTTT. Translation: CASSLEGRDYEKLFF.

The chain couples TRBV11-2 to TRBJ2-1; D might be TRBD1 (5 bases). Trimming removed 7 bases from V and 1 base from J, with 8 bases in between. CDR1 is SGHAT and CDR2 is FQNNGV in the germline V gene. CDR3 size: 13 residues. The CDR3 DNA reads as TGTGCCAGCACCTCAGGGTCCTACAATGAGCAGTTCTTC. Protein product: CASTSGSYNEQFF.

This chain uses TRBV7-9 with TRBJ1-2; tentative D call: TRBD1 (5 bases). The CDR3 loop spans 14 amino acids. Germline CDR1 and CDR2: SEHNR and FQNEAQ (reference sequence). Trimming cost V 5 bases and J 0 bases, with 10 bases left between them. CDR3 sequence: CASSPGAANYGYTF. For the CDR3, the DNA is TGTGCCAGCAGCCCTGGGGCAGCTAACTATGGCTACACCTTC.

As DNA, the CDR3 is TGTGCCAGCAGTAAGGACAGGGAGTCCTACGAGCAGTACTTC. Translation: CASSKDRESYEQYF. V gene TRBV6-5 combines with J gene TRBJ2-7, with 8 bases aligning to TRBD1. V dropped 5 bases and J dropped 1; count of bases not matched to a gene: 4. This CDR3 region has 14 residues. Looked up from germline, CDR1 is MNHEY and CDR2 is SVGAGI.

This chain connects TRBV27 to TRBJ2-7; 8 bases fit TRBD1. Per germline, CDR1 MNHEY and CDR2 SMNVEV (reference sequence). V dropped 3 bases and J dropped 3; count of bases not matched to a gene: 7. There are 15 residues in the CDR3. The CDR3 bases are TGTGCCAGCAGTTTGGGAACAGGGGGGTTCTACGAGCAGTACTTC. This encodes CASSLGTGGFYEQYF.

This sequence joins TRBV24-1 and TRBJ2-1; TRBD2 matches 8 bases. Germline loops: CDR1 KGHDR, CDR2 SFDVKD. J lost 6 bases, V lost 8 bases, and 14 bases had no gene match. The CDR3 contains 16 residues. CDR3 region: CATTAGGSGRGNEQFF. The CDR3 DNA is TGTGCCACCACCGCGGGGGGTTCGGGACGGGGCAATGAGCAGTTCTTC.

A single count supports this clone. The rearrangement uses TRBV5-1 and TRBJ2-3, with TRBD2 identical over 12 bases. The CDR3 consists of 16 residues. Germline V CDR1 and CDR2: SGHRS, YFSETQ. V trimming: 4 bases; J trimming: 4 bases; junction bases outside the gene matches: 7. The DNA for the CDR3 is TGCGCCAGCAGCCTGATAACTAGCGGGGGGCCAGATACGCAGTATTTT. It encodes CASSLITSGGPDTQYF.

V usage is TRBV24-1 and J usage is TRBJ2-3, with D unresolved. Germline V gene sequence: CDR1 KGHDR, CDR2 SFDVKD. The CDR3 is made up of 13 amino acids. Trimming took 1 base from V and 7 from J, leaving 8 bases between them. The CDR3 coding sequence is TGTGCCACCAGTGATTTTGTGGGCCATACGCAGTATTTT. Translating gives CATSDFVGHTQYF.

CDR3 sequence: CAISGEEVPNTEAFF. The CDR3 nucleotides are TGTGCCATCAGCGGGGAAGAAGTCCCGAACACTGAAGCTTTCTTT. This sequence joins TRBV10-3 and TRBJ1-1, with D hard to call. V lost 6 bases and J lost 1, with 15 bases in between. This CDR3 has 15 amino acids. The V gene's germline CDR1 is ENHRY and CDR2 SYGVKD.

CDR3 in amino acids: CASSVEPGRYYTQYF. The CDR3 DNA sequence: TGTGCCAGCAGCGTAGAACCGGGTAGATATTATACGCAGTATTTT. V and J are TRBV9 and TRBJ2-3; no clear D gene. V lost 0 bases, J lost 7 bases, and 15 bases lay in between. Germline CDR1 is SGDLS and CDR2 is YYNGEE. The CDR3 has 15 amino acids.

In DNA, the CDR3 is TGTGCCAGCAGTGAAGGTCCGACCAGGCAGCCCCAGCATTTT. Amino acids: CASSEGPTRQPQHF. J is TRBJ1-5 and V is TRBV6-1; no definite D call. The ends were cut back, 1 base at V and 7 bases at J, with 11 bases in the middle. CDR3 length: 14 amino acids. The germline V gene has CDR1 MNHNS and CDR2 SASEGT.

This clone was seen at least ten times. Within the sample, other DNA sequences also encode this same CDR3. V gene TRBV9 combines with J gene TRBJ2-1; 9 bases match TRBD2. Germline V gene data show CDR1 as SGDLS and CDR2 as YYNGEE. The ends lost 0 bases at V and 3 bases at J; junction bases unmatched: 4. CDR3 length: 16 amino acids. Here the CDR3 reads CASSVGSSGSYNEQFF. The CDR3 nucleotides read TGTGCCAGCAGCGTAGGTAGTAGCGGGAGCTACAATGAGCAGTTCTTC.

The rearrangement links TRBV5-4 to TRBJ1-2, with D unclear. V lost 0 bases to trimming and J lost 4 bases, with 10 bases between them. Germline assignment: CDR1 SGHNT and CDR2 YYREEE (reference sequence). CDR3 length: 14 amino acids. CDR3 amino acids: CASSLGQTTYGYTF. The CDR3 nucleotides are TGTGCCAGCAGCTTGGGTCAGACTACCTATGGCTACACCTTC.

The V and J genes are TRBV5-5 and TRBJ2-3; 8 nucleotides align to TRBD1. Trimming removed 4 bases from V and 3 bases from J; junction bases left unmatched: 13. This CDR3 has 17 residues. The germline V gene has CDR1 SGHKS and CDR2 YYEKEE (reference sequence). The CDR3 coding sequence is TGTGCCAGCAGCGGCCTAAACGGACAGGGTCCGACAGATACGCAGTATTTT. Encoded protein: CASSGLNGQGPTDTQYF. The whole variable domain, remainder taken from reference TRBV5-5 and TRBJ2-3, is DAGVTQSPTHLIKTRGQQVTLRCSPISGHKSVSWYQQVLGQGPQFIFQYYEKEERGRGNFPDRFSARQFPNYSSELNVNALLLGDSALYLCASSGLNGQGPTDTQYFGPGTRLTVL.

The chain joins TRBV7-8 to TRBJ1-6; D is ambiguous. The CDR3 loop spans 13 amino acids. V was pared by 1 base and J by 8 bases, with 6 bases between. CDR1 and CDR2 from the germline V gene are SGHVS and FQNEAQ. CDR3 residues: CASSLGSDSPLHF. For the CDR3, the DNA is TGTGCCAGCAGCTTAGGGTCGGATTCACCCCTCCACTTT.

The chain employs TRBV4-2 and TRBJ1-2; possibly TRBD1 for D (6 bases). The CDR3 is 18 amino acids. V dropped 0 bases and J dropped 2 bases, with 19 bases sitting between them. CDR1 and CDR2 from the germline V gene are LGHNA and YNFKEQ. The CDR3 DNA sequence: TGTGCCAGCAGCCAAGATCTGGTAGGGGGTGACTCAAACTATGGCTACACCTTC. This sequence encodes CASSQDLVGGDSNYGYTF.

The CDR3 sequence is CASRRQAMAEAFF. CDR3 DNA sequence: TGTGCCAGCAGAAGACAGGCAATGGCTGAAGCTTTCTTT. This sequence joins TRBV25-1 and TRBJ1-1; a possible D gene is TRBD1 (6 bases). CDR3 size: 13 residues. V was shortened by 6 bases and J by 6 bases, with 14 bases between the two germline ends. Per germline, CDR1 MGHDK and CDR2 SYGVNS.

The CDR3 nucleotides read TGCGCCAGCAGCCTAAGACCAATGAGCGGCAATCAGCCCCAGCATTTT. Translated, it gives CASSLRPMSGNQPQHF. The rearrangement links TRBV5-1 to TRBJ1-5, with D uncertain. V lost 4 bases, J lost 2 bases, and 16 bases lay in between. CDR3 length: 16 amino acids. From germline, CDR1 is SGHRS and CDR2 YFSETQ.

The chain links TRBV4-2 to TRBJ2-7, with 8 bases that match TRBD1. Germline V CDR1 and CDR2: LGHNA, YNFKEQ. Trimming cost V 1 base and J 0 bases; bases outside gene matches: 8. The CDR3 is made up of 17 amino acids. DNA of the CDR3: TGTGCCAGCAGCCAAGGGGGACAGGCGGAGATCTCCTACGAGCAGTACTTC. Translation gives CASSQGGQAEISYEQYF.

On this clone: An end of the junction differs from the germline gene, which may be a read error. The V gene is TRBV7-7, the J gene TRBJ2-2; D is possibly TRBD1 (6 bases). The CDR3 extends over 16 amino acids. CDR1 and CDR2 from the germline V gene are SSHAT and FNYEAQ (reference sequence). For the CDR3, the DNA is TGTGCTAGCAGCTTTTTTTCAGGGGCGGGCACCGGGGAGCTGTTTTTT. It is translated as CASSFFSGAGTGELFF.

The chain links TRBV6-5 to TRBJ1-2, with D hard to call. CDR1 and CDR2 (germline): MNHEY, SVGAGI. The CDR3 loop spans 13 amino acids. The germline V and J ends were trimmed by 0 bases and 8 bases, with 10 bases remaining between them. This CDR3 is CASSYSKGGGYTF. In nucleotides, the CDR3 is TGTGCCAGCAGTTACTCCAAGGGCGGGGGCTACACCTTC.

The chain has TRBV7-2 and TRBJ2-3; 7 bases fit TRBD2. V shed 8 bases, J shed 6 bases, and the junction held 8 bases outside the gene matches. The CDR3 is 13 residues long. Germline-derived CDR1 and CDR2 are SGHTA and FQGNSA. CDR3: CASGSGGRDTQYF. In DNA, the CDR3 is TGTGCCAGCGGCTCCGGGGGGAGGGATACGCAGTATTTT.

The CDR3 here is CATSERSGLQETQYF. For the CDR3, the DNA is TGTGCCACCAGTGAACGTAGCGGGCTTCAGGAGACCCAGTACTTC. The genes are TRBV24-1 and TRBJ2-5, with TRBD2 matching over 7 bases. The V and J ends lost 4 bases and 5 bases, in that order; junction bases with no gene match: 9. Germline V gives CDR1 KGHDR, CDR2 SFDVKD. The CDR3 runs to 15 residues.

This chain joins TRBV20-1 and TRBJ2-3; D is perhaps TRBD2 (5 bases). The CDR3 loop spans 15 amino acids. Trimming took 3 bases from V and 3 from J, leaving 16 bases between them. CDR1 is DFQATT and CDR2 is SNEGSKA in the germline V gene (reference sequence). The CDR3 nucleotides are TGCAGTGCTAGTCTGTGGTCTAGCAGAACAGATACGCAGTATTTT. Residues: CSASLWSSRTDTQYF.

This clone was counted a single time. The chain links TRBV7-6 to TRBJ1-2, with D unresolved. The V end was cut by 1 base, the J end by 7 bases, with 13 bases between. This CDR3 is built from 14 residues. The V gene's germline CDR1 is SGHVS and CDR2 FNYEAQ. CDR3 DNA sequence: TGTGCCAGCAGCTTAGATATGAGTGAGATTGGCTACACCTTC. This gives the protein CASSLDMSEIGYTF.

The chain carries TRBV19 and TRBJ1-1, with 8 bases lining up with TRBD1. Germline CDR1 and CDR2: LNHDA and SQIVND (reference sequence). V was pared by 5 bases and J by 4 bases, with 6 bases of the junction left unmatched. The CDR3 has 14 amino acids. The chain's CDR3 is CASSPQGAPTEAFF. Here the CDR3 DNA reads TGTGCCAGTAGTCCCCAGGGGGCGCCCACTGAAGCTTTCTTT.

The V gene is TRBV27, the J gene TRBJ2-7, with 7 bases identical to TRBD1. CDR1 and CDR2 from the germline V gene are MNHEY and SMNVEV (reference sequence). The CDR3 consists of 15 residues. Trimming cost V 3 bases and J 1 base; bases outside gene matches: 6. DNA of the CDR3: TGTGCCAGCAGTTTTACGACAGGGAGTTCCTACGAGCAGTACTTC. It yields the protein CASSFTTGSSYEQYF.

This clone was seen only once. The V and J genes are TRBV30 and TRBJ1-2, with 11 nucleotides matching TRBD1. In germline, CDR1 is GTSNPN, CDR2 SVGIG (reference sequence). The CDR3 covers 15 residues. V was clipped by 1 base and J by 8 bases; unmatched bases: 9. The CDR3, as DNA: TGTGCCTGGAGTGGCCGAGGGACAGGGGGAAGCGGCTACACCTTC. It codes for CAWSGRGTGGSGYTF. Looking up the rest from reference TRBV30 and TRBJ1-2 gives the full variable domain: SQTIHQWPATLVQPVGSPLSLECTVEGTSNPNLYWYRQAAGRGLQLLFYSVGIGQISSEVPQNLSASRPQDRQFILSSKKLLLSDSGFYLCAWSGRGTGGSGYTFGSGTRLTVV.

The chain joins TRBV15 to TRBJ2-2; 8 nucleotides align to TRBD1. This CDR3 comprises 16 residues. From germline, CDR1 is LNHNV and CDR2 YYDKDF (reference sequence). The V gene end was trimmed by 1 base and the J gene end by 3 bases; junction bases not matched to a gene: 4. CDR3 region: CATSRVRTGYTGELFF. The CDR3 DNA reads TGTGCCACCAGCAGAGTTAGGACAGGGTACACCGGGGAGCTGTTTTTT.